The 27 T cell receptor beta chains below come from one sample, sequenced in a study of cytomegalovirus exposure and HLA in healthy donors. The assay was immunoSEQ multiplex PCR, and TCRdb's table has in-frame clones only and misses some. The table lists over 200,000 clones, 83% of them singletons. The material sequenced was PBMCs. The receptor source for this set is a young woman in good health and CMV-seronegative.

For this clone: An end of the junction differs from the germline gene, which may be a read error. This chain joins TRBV11-2 and TRBJ1-2; a possible D gene is TRBD1 (6 bases). This CDR3 has 15 residues. Germline V gives CDR1 SGHAT, CDR2 FQNNGV. CDR3: CASSLIRDNIYRYTF. In DNA form, the CDR3 reads TGTGCCAGCAGCTTAATCCGGGACAACATCTATCGCTACACCTTC.

V and J are TRBV29-1 and TRBJ1-2, with D hard to call. Trimming stripped 0 bases from V and 7 bases from J, with 9 bases between. CDR3 length: 12 amino acids. CDR1 and CDR2 (germline): SQVTM, ANQGSEA. CDR3 DNA: TGCAGCGTTGAAGATCTAGGACCTGGCTACACCTTC. Translated: CSVEDLGPGYTF. Supplemented by reference TRBV29-1 and TRBJ1-2, the full variable domain reads SAVISQKPSRDICQRGTSLTIQCQVDSQVTMMFWYRQQPGQSLTLIATANQGSEATYESGFVIDKFPISRPNLTFSTLTVSNMSPEDSSIYLCSVEDLGPGYTFGSGTRLTVV.

J is TRBJ2-1 and V is TRBV5-1, with 9 nucleotides matching TRBD2. The CDR3 covers 15 residues. Germline CDR1 is SGHRS and CDR2 is YFSETQ. With 3 bases clipped from V and 5 bases from J, the junction kept 6 bases outside the gene matches. Here the CDR3 DNA reads TGCGCCAGCAGCTCCGGGACTAGCTCAAACAATGAGCAGTTCTTC. It codes for CASSSGTSSNNEQFF.

The rearrangement joins TRBV30 to TRBJ2-3; perhaps TRBD2 as D (7 bases). Germline CDR1 is GTSNPN and CDR2 is SVGIG (reference sequence). This CDR3 has 15 residues. The ends were cut back, 4 bases at V and 4 bases at J, with 18 bases in the middle. The CDR3 nucleotides read TGTGCCTGGATTCCCTTCGGGCGGGGGCCAGATACGCAGTATTTT. Translated, it gives CAWIPFGRGPDTQYF.

This rearrangement joins TRBV20-1 to TRBJ2-5; weak D call: TRBD2 (6 bases). V lost 8 bases and J 5 bases, leaving 12 bases between the germline ends. From germline, CDR1 is DFQATT and CDR2 SNEGSKA (reference sequence). The CDR3 runs 11 residues. The CDR3 DNA follows: TGCAGTACGGGGGACGTGGAGACCCAGTACTTC. Translating it yields CSTGDVETQYF.

V is TRBV10-3 and J is TRBJ2-1; 13 positions agree with TRBD2. Germline lookup yields CDR1 ENHRY and CDR2 SYGVKD. The V segment lost 6 bases and the J segment 3 bases; nucleotides outside the gene matches: 2. The CDR3 consists of 15 residues. This CDR3 is CAIRGTSGNYNEQFF. Written as DNA, the CDR3 is TGTGCCATCAGAGGGACTAGCGGGAACTACAATGAGCAGTTCTTC.

This clone has a single count. The chain joins TRBV19 to TRBJ1-5, with a possible D match to TRBD1 (5 bases). Germline CDR1 and CDR2: LNHDA and SQIVND (reference sequence). This CDR3 region has 13 residues. V lost 5 bases to trimming and J lost 7 bases, with 12 bases between them. CDR3 region: CASSSQVIQPQHF. As DNA, the CDR3 is TGTGCCAGTAGTTCACAGGTTATACAGCCCCAGCATTTT. Combining the CDR3 with reference TRBV19 and TRBJ1-5 gives the whole variable domain DGGITQSPKYLFRKEGQNVTLSCEQNLNHDAMYWYRQDPGQGLRLIYYSQIVNDFQKGDIAEGYSVSREKKESFPLTVTSAQKNPTAFYLCASSSQVIQPQHFGDGTRLSIL.

The rearrangement uses TRBV5-1 and TRBJ2-5; D unresolved. CDR3 length equals 15 residues. Trimming stripped 0 bases from V and 0 bases from J, with 9 bases between. CDR1 and CDR2 (germline): SGHRS, YFSETQ. CDR3 coding DNA: TGCGCCAGCAGCTTGGCCAGAATGTACCAAGAGACCCAGTACTTC. Its protein product is CASSLARMYQETQYF. The whole variable domain, remainder taken from reference TRBV5-1 and TRBJ2-5, is KAGVTQTPRYLIKTRGQQVTLSCSPISGHRSVSWYQQTPGQGLQFLFEYFSETQRNKGNFPGRFSGRQFSNSRSEMNVSTLELGDSALYLCASSLARMYQETQYFGPGTRLLVL.

J is TRBJ2-7 and V is TRBV11-2, with TRBD1 matching 7 bases. This CDR3 spans 15 amino acids. Germline CDR1 SGHAT, CDR2 FQNNGV. With 3 bases clipped from V and 3 bases from J, the junction kept 8 bases outside the gene matches. CDR3 nucleotide sequence: TGTGCCAGCAGCTTGGCAGGGGGTGTAAACTACGAGCAGTACTTC. It specifies CASSLAGGVNYEQYF.

The chain uses TRBV29-1 and TRBJ2-2; no firm D call. Looked up from germline, CDR1 is SQVTM and CDR2 is ANQGSEA. The CDR3 contains 14 residues. V was shortened by 6 bases and J by 2 bases, with 13 bases between the two germline ends. The CDR3 bases are TGCAGCGTCGTACCCCGGAATAACACCGGGGAGCTGTTTTTT. Its translation: CSVVPRNNTGELFF.

This chain connects TRBV2 to TRBJ1-1; the match to TRBD1 covers 7 bases. The germline V gene encodes CDR1 SNHLY and CDR2 FYNNEI. The CDR3 runs 13 residues. V gave up 9 bases and J gave up 1 base; unmatched junction bases: 5. The CDR3 spells CARATGPNTEAFF. CDR3 bases: TGTGCCAGGGCGACAGGGCCGAACACTGAAGCTTTCTTT.

This clone was observed a few times. The chain is built from TRBV10-2 and TRBJ2-2; possibly TRBD2 for D (5 bases). Germline V gene lookup returns CDR1 WSHSY and CDR2 SAAADI. Trimming stripped 4 bases from V and 5 bases from J, with 8 bases between. This CDR3 has 13 amino acids. The CDR3 here is CASSGTGTGELFF. CDR3 coding DNA: TGCGCCAGCAGTGGGACTGGGACCGGGGAGCTGTTTTTT.

This chain uses TRBV5-1 with TRBJ1-1; D remains ambiguous. The germline CDR1 and CDR2 sequences are SGHRS and YFSETQ. The CDR3 spans 15 residues. V lost 4 bases and J 4 bases, leaving 17 bases between the germline ends. The CDR3 loop is CASSPALAGVTEAFF. CDR3 coding DNA: TGCGCCAGCAGCCCGGCTTTGGCGGGAGTCACTGAAGCTTTCTTT.

The chain uses TRBV7-6 and TRBJ2-7; 7 nucleotides match TRBD1. The CDR3 is 15 residues long. V was pared by 6 bases and J by 0 bases, with 8 bases of the junction left unmatched. Germline lookup yields CDR1 SGHVS and CDR2 FNYEAQ. The chain's CDR3 is CASRRGTAISYEQYF. The CDR3, as DNA: TGTGCCAGCAGACGAGGGACAGCAATCTCCTACGAGCAGTACTTC. The full variable domain, in which reference TRBV7-6 and TRBJ2-7 provide the parts outside the CDR3, is GAGVSQSPRYKVTKRGQDVALRCDPISGHVSLYWYRQALGQGPEFLTYFNYEAQQDKSGLPNDRFSAERPEGSISTLTIQRTEQRDSAMYRCASRRGTAISYEQYFGPGTRLTVT.

The count of this clone is one. The rearrangement joins TRBV9 to TRBJ2-2; D is undetermined. The CDR3 loop spans 17 amino acids. The germline V and J ends were trimmed by 6 bases and 6 bases, with 24 bases remaining between them. The germline V gene encodes CDR1 SGDLS and CDR2 YYNGEE. CDR3 amino acids: CASTVSETPIFSGELFF. The DNA for the CDR3 is TGTGCCAGCACCGTCTCCGAGACACCCATTTTCTCCGGGGAGCTGTTTTTT.

The J gene is TRBJ1-2, the V gene TRBV6-1; no definite D call. This CDR3 is 16 amino acids long. CDR1 is MNHNS and CDR2 is SASEGT in the germline V gene. The V gene lost 4 bases and the J gene lost 6 bases, with 21 bases spanning the gap. The chain's CDR3 is CASSGGRVIGLDGYTF. Written as DNA, the CDR3 is TGTGCCAGCAGTGGAGGACGGGTGATAGGGCTCGATGGCTACACCTTC.

This clone was recorded only once. The chain uses TRBV25-1 and TRBJ1-1; D is uncertain. From germline, CDR1 is MGHDK and CDR2 SYGVNS. This CDR3 has 15 residues. V lost 2 bases to trimming and J lost 1 base, with 11 bases between them. The CDR3 sequence is CASSEAGWGNTEAFF. The CDR3 bases are TGTGCCAGCAGTGAAGCCGGATGGGGGAACACTGAAGCTTTCTTT.

The chain links TRBV5-1 to TRBJ2-7; D perhaps matches TRBD2 (6 bases). V lost 1 base to trimming and J lost 6 bases, with 14 bases between them. The germline gives CDR1 SGHRS, CDR2 YFSETQ. This CDR3 region has 14 residues. Here the CDR3 DNA reads TGCGCCAGCAGCTTGAATACGGGAGATATCGAGCAGTACTTC. Translation: CASSLNTGDIEQYF.

This clone is labeled as medium-sized (0.01 to 0.1%). The chain joins TRBV2 to TRBJ1-5; 10 nucleotides match TRBD1. After removal of 7 bases from V and 3 bases from J, the junction contained 9 bases not matched to a gene. The CDR3 is 16 residues long. Germline CDR1 SNHLY, CDR2 FYNNEI. CDR3: CASTWDRGGPNQPQHF. CDR3 sequence (DNA): TGTGCCAGCACCTGGGACAGGGGAGGCCCCAATCAGCCCCAGCATTTT. Filled out from reference TRBV2 and TRBJ1-5, the complete variable domain reads EPEVTQTPSHQVTQMGQEVILRCVPISNHLYFYWYRQILGQKVEFLVSFYNNEISEKSEIFDDQFSVERPDGSNFTLKIRSTKLEDSAMYFCASTWDRGGPNQPQHFGDGTRLSIL.

The V gene is TRBV27, the J gene TRBJ2-6, with 8 nucleotides matching TRBD1. CDR1 MNHEY and CDR2 SMNVEV come from the germline V gene (reference sequence). The CDR3 is 18 amino acids. V was pared by 1 base and J by 0 bases, with 5 bases of the junction left unmatched. The CDR3 coding sequence is TGTGCCAGCAGTTTATTTCAGGGGGCGACCTCTGGGGCCAACGTCCTGACTTTC. Its protein product is CASSLFQGATSGANVLTF.

The chain has TRBV19 and TRBJ1-4, with TRBD1 identical over 9 bases. CDR3 size: 14 residues. The germline V gene encodes CDR1 LNHDA and CDR2 SQIVND (reference sequence). The V and J ends lost 7 bases and 6 bases, in that order; junction bases with no gene match: 6. CDR3 in amino acids: CASMAWDRDEKLFF. CDR3 nucleotide sequence: TGTGCCAGTATGGCCTGGGACAGGGATGAAAAACTGTTTTTT.

The V gene is TRBV9, the J gene TRBJ2-2; weak D call: TRBD1 (6 bases). Germline loops: CDR1 SGDLS, CDR2 YYNGEE. This CDR3 is 18 amino acids long. Trimming cost V 2 bases and J 0 bases, with 17 bases left between them. CDR3 nucleotide sequence: TGTGCCAGCAGCGTTACTTCAACGGGACAACCGAACACCGGGGAGCTGTTTTTT. Protein product: CASSVTSTGQPNTGELFF.

The count of this clone is one. The chain combines TRBV9 with TRBJ2-7, with D maybe TRBD1 (6 bases). Between the trimmed V and J ends, which lost 1 base and 2 bases, there was a span of 13 bases. The germline V gene encodes CDR1 SGDLS and CDR2 YYNGEE. CDR3 length equals 15 residues. The CDR3 region is CASSVRGTPPYEQYF. The DNA of the CDR3 is TGTGCCAGCAGCGTAAGGGGGACACCTCCCTACGAGCAGTACTTC. The whole variable domain, remainder taken from reference TRBV9 and TRBJ2-7, is DSGVTQTPKHLITATGQRVTLRCSPRSGDLSVYWYQQSLDQGLQFLIQYYNGEERAKGNILERFSAQQFPDLHSELNLSSLELGDSALYFCASSVRGTPPYEQYFGPGTRLTVT.

This chain uses TRBV2 with TRBJ1-2; D is possibly TRBD1 (5 bases). This CDR3 is 15 amino acids long. Germline loops: CDR1 SNHLY, CDR2 FYNNEI. The V end was cut by 3 bases, the J end by 1 base, with 12 bases between. The CDR3 loop reads CASSESPGFNYGYTF. Written as DNA, the CDR3 is TGTGCCAGCAGTGAGTCCCCAGGGTTTAACTATGGCTACACCTTC.

The chain combines TRBV30 with TRBJ1-5; tentatively, D is TRBD1 (6 bases). Germline V gene lookup returns CDR1 GTSNPN and CDR2 SVGIG (reference sequence). V dropped 1 base and J dropped 3 bases, with 7 bases sitting between them. The CDR3 runs to 13 residues. The CDR3 nucleotides are TGTGCCTGGAGTGGACAGGTCAATCAGCCCCAGCATTTT. It codes for CAWSGQVNQPQHF.

The rearrangement uses TRBV30 and TRBJ2-5; 13 nucleotides line up with TRBD2. V dropped 0 bases and J dropped 5; count of bases not matched to a gene: 6. The CDR3 length is 16 residues. CDR1 and CDR2 (germline): GTSNPN, SVGIG (reference sequence). The CDR3, as DNA: TGTGCCTGGAGTGTACTAGCGGGGGGGCCGGGGGAGACCCAGTACTTC. Protein: CAWSVLAGGPGETQYF.

A few counts support this clone. The V and J genes are TRBV7-6 and TRBJ2-3; 8 nucleotides line up with TRBD2. CDR3 size: 17 residues. The V segment lost 2 bases and the J segment 2 bases; nucleotides outside the gene matches: 9. From germline, CDR1 is SGHVS and CDR2 FNYEAQ. The CDR3 DNA is TGTGCCAGCAGCTTAAGGCGACTAGCGCAGATCACAGATACGCAGTATTTT. The encoded protein is CASSLRRLAQITDTQYF.